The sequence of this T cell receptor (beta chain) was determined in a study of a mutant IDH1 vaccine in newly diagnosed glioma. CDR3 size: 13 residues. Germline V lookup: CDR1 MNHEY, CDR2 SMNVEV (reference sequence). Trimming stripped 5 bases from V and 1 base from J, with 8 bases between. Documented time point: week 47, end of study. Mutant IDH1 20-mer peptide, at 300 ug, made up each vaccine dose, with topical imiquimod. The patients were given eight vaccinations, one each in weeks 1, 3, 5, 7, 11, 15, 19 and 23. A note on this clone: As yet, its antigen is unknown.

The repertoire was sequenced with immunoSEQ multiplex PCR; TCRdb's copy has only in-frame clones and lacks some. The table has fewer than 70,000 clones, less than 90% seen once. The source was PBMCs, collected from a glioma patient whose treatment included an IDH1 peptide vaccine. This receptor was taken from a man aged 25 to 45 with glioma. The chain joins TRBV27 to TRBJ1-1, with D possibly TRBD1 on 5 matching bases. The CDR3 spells CASSIRGNTEAFF. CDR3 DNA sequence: TGTGCCAGCAGTATAAGGGGGAACACTGAAGCTTTCTTT.